The 15 T cell receptor beta chains below come from one sample, sequenced in a study of T cells in localized non-small cell lung cancer. Repertoires were generated with immunoSEQ multiplex PCR, while TCRdb's copy carries only in-frame clones and drops some. The sample has 900 to 1,300 clones, about 30% seen once. The starting material was lung tumor tissue, obtained before any cancer treatment. Every receptor here comes from a woman aged 35-75 years with stage I squamous cell lung carcinoma.

This clone was found a few times. The chain joins TRBV9 to TRBJ1-1; D possibly corresponds to TRBD1 (6 bases). The germline V gene encodes CDR1 SGDLS and CDR2 YYNGEE. Trimming pared 5 bases from V and 0 bases from J, leaving 20 bases between. This CDR3 spans 17 amino acids. In nucleotides, the CDR3 is TGTGCCAGCAGTGGGGTATCAGGGGAGAGTATGAACACTGAAGCTTTCTTT. Protein: CASSGVSGESMNTEAFF.

Note on this clone: Sequence at one end of the junction differs from germline and may be a read error. The chain recombines TRBV29-1 with TRBJ2-2; tentative D call: TRBD2 (6 bases). Germline values: CDR1 SQVTM, CDR2 ANQGSEA. This CDR3 has 14 residues. CDR3 residues: CSVHLGGGTGELFF. The CDR3 DNA follows: TGCAGCGTTCATTTGGGGGGTGGCACCGGGGAGTTGTTTTTT.

V usage is TRBV19 and J usage is TRBJ1-5; the D is unclear. With 8 bases removed from V and 1 base from J, the gap between germline ends came to 12 bases. Germline assignment: CDR1 LNHDA and CDR2 SQIVND (reference sequence). CDR3 length: 14 amino acids. For the CDR3, the DNA is TGTGCCAGTGGCACCCGCAGGAGCAATCAGCCCCAGCATTTT. Protein product: CASGTRRSNQPQHF.

The chain is built from TRBV19 and TRBJ1-5, with TRBD1 as a possible D gene (6 bases). V lost 6 bases, J lost 2 bases, and 17 bases lay in between. Germline V gene sequence: CDR1 LNHDA, CDR2 SQIVND (reference sequence). The CDR3 spans 16 residues. The CDR3 sequence is CASRSRGVRGNQPQHF. The CDR3 coding sequence is TGTGCCAGTAGGAGCAGGGGAGTCCGGGGCAATCAGCCCCAGCATTTT.

The chain employs TRBV19 and TRBJ1-6; unclear D gene. The CDR3 loop spans 13 amino acids. The germline V gene has CDR1 LNHDA and CDR2 SQIVND (reference sequence). V was cut by 3 bases and J by 10 bases, with 10 bases left in between. For the CDR3, the DNA is TGTGCCAGTAGTATTGCTCTGGGGTCACCCCTCCACTTT. This encodes CASSIALGSPLHF. Full variable domain (outside the CDR3, taken from reference TRBV19 and TRBJ1-6): DGGITQSPKYLFRKEGQNVTLSCEQNLNHDAMYWYRQDPGQGLRLIYYSQIVNDFQKGDIAEGYSVSREKKESFPLTVTSAQKNPTAFYLCASSIALGSPLHFGNGTRLTVT.

By share, this clone counts as medium-sized. The chain links TRBV7-6 to TRBJ1-4; weak D call: TRBD1 (5 bases). There are 17 residues in the CDR3. Germline CDR1 is SGHVS and CDR2 is FNYEAQ. The germline V and J ends were trimmed by 1 base and 5 bases, with 17 bases remaining between them. For the CDR3, the DNA is TGTGCCAGCAGCTTAGGAGGGACGCAGGGAATAAATGAAAAACTGTTTTTT. Amino acid sequence: CASSLGGTQGINEKLFF.

By sample fraction, this clone is medium-sized. The V call is TRBV11-3, the J call TRBJ1-5; no clear D. This CDR3 spans 15 amino acids. CDR1 SGHNT and CDR2 YENEEA come from the germline V gene. Trimming pared 3 bases from V and 0 bases from J, leaving 9 bases between. The CDR3 DNA is TGTGCCAGCAGCTTCTGGGGTAATAGCAATCAGCCCCAGCATTTT. Translating gives CASSFWGNSNQPQHF.

V and J are TRBV29-1 and TRBJ2-7; no firm D call. Trimming removed 2 bases at V and 4 bases at J, with 9 bases between. The CDR3 is 12 residues long. Germline CDR1 is SQVTM and CDR2 is ANQGSEA. The CDR3 is CSVETVGYEQYF. In nucleotides, the CDR3 is TGCAGCGTTGAAACAGTCGGATACGAGCAGTACTTC.

The J gene is TRBJ2-5, the V gene TRBV12-5; 7 bases match TRBD1. Per the germline V gene, CDR1 is LGHNT and CDR2 is FRNRAP. There are 15 residues in the CDR3. With V trimmed by 6 bases and J by 5 bases, 12 bases remained unmatched. The CDR3 here is CASGSTGTFWETQYF. The CDR3 DNA follows: TGTGCTAGTGGCTCGACAGGGACATTTTGGGAGACCCAGTACTTC.

This clone was observed a handful of times. J is TRBJ1-6 and V is TRBV19; possible D gene TRBD1, 6 bases. V was clipped by 7 bases and J by 8 bases, with 12 bases between them. This CDR3 is built from 13 residues. The V gene's germline CDR1 is LNHDA and CDR2 SQIVND (reference sequence). The CDR3 nucleotides are TGTGCCAGTAACGAGGGGGTAGATTCACCCCTCCACTTT. Its translation: CASNEGVDSPLHF.

This clone was observed a few times. This chain connects TRBV9 to TRBJ2-1; maybe TRBD2 (5 bases). This CDR3 is 13 amino acids long. Trimming left V 9 bases short and J 5 bases short, with 15 bases between. CDR1 is SGDLS and CDR2 is YYNGEE in the germline V gene. This chain's CDR3 is CATGSSGNNEQFF. CDR3 coding DNA: TGTGCCACTGGGTCCAGCGGAAACAATGAGCAGTTCTTC.

In its sample, this clone was seen a few times. The gene calls are TRBV7-7 and TRBJ1-5; D is perhaps TRBD1 (5 bases). CDR1 is SSHAT, CDR2 FNYEAQ, per germline (reference sequence). Trimming removed 4 bases from V and 6 bases from J, with 16 bases in between. The CDR3 is 15 amino acids. The CDR3 spells CASSWGGTLGQPQHF. The CDR3 nucleotides read TGTGCCAGCAGCTGGGGGGGAACCTTAGGTCAGCCCCAGCATTTT.

This clone was observed a few times. V and J are TRBV11-3 and TRBJ2-7, with 12 bases matching TRBD1. Germline V gene data show CDR1 as SGHNT and CDR2 as YENEEA. J gave up 7 bases and V 3 bases, and 4 bases lay outside the gene matches. The length of the CDR3 is 14 residues. CDR3 DNA: TGTGCCAGCAGCTTGGGACAGGGGGCGAGGGAGCAGTACTTC. Translating gives CASSLGQGAREQYF.

The V gene is TRBV30, the J gene TRBJ1-5; D remains ambiguous. The CDR3 sequence is 15 residues long. The V end was cut by 4 bases, the J end by 3 bases, with 16 bases between. Germline assignment: CDR1 GTSNPN and CDR2 SVGIG (reference sequence). The CDR3 sequence is CAWKDVGSSNQPQHF. CDR3 nucleotides: TGTGCCTGGAAAGACGTCGGCAGCTCCAATCAGCCCCAGCATTTT.

This clone has only a few counts. The chain employs TRBV11-3 and TRBJ2-2; no clear D gene. V was pared by 2 bases and J by 2 bases, with 15 bases between. Germline V gene lookup returns CDR1 SGHNT and CDR2 YENEEA. The CDR3 loop spans 17 amino acids. The CDR3 is CASSLIKGRVNTGELFF. The CDR3 coding sequence is TGTGCCAGCAGCTTAATCAAAGGCAGAGTAAACACCGGGGAGCTGTTTTTT.